This TCR beta chain was captured in a study of control samples from healthy donors and cancer patients. A note on this clone: Germline and junction disagree at one end, which may indicate a read error.

This table comes from immunoSEQ multiplex PCR, and its TCRdb copy is limited to in-frame clones, with some not included. The repertoire holds tens of thousands of clones, with 85% to 95% as singletons. The source of this sequence is a man aged 25 to 40 with colorectal cancer. The sequencing input was PBMCs.

The chain's CDR3 is CASSVAWAFF. The CDR3 DNA reads TGTGCCAGCAGTGTTGCGTGGGCCTTCTTC. The chain recombines TRBV2 with TRBJ1-2; D is uncertain. Germline loops: CDR1 SNHLY, CDR2 FYNNEI. The CDR3 has 10 amino acids.